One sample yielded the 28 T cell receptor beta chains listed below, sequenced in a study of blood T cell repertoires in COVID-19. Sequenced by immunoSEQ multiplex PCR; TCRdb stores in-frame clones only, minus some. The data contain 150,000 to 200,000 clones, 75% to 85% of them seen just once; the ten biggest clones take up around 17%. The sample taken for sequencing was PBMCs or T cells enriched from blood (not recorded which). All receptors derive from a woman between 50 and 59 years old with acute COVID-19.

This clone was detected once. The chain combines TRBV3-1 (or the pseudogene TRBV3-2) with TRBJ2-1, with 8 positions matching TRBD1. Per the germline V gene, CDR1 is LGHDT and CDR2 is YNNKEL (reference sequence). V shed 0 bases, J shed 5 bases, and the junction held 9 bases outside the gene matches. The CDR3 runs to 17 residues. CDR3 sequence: CASSQETGQGPDNEQFF. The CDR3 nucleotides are TGTGCCAGCAGCCAAGAAACAGGACAGGGACCCGACAATGAGCAGTTCTTC.

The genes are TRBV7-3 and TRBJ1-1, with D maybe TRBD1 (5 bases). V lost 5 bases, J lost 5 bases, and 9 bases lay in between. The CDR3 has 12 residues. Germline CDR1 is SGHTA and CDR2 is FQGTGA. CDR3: CASSPGGTEAFF. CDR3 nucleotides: TGTGCCAGCAGCCCGGGGGGGACTGAAGCTTTCTTT.

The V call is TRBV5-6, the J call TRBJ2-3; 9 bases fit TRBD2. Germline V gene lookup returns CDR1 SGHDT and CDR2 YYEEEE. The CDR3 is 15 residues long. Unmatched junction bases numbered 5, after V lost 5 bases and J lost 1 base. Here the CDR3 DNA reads TGTGCCAGCAGGGAAGCGGGGGGTGGCACAGATACGCAGTATTTT. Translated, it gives CASREAGGGTDTQYF.

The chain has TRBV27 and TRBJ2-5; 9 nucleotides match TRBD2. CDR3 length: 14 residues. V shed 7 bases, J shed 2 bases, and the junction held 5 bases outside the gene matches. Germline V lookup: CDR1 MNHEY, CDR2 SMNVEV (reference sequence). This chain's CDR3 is CASKASGTQETQYF. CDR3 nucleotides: TGTGCCAGCAAGGCTAGCGGGACACAAGAGACCCAGTACTTC.

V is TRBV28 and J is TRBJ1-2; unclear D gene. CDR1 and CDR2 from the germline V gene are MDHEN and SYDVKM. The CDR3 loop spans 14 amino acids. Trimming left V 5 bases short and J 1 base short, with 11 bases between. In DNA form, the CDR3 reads TGTGCCAGCAGTCCCCCAGTCTTTAACTATGGCTACACCTTC. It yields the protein CASSPPVFNYGYTF.

CDR3: CASSQDPSDSPRNIQYF. CDR3 nucleotides: TGCGCCAGCAGCCAAGATCCGAGTGACTCTCCGAGAAACATTCAGTACTTC. The rearrangement uses TRBV4-1 and TRBJ2-4; no definite D call. V was trimmed by 0 bases and J by 6 bases, leaving 18 bases between them. This CDR3 region has 17 residues. Germline-derived CDR1 and CDR2 are MGHRA and YSYEKL.

CDR3 loop: CASSQDRAPGELFF. In nucleotides, the CDR3 is TGTGCCAGCAGCCAGGACAGGGCTCCCGGGGAGCTGTTTTTT. This chain joins TRBV7-2 and TRBJ2-2, with 8 bases matching TRBD1. The germline gives CDR1 SGHTA, CDR2 FQGNSA. V shed 5 bases and J 6 bases; nucleotides not matched to a gene: 5. This CDR3 comprises 14 residues.

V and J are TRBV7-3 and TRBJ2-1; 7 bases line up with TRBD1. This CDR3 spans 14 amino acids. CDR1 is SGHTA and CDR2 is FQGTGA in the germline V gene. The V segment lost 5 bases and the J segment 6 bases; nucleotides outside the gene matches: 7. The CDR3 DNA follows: TGTGCCAGCAGCCTAGACAGGGCCCCCAATGAGCAGTTCTTC. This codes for CASSLDRAPNEQFF.

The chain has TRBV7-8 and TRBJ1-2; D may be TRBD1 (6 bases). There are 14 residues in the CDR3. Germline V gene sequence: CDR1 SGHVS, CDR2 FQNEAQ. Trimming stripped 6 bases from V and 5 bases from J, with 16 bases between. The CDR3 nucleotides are TGTGCCAGCAGAAGGGACACAGGGAAATATGGCTACACCTTC. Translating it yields CASRRDTGKYGYTF.

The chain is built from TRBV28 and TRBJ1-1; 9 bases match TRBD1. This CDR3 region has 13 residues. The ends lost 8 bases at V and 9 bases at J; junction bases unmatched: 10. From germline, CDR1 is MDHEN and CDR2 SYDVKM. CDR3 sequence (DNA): TGTGCCAGCTTAGAGTCTGGGACAGGGAAAGCTTTCTTT. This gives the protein CASLESGTGKAFF.

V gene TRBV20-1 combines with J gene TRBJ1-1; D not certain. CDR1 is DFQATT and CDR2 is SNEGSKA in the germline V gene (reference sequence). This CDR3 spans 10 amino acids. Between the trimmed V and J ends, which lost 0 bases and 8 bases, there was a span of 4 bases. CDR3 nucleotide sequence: TGCAGTGCTAGAGATGAGGAAGCTTTCTTT. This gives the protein CSARDEEAFF.

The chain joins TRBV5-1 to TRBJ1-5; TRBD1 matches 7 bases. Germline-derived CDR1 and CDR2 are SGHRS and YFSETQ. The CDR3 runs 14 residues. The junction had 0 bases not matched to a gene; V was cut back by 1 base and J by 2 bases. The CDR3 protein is CASSLTGGNQPQHF. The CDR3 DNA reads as TGCGCCAGCAGCTTGACAGGGGGCAATCAGCCCCAGCATTTT.

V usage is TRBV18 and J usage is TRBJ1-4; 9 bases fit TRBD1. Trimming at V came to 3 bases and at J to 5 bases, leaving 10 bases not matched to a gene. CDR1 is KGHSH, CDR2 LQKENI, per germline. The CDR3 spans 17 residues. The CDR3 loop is CASSPLGRTGENEKLFF. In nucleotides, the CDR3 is TGTGCCAGCTCACCCCTCGGGAGGACAGGGGAAAATGAAAAACTGTTTTTT.

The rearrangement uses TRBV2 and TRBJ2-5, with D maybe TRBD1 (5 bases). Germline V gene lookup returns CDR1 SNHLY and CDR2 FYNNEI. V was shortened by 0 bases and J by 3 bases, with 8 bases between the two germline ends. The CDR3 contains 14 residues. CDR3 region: CASSEAAREETQYF. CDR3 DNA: TGTGCCAGCAGTGAAGCGGCCAGGGAAGAGACCCAGTACTTC.

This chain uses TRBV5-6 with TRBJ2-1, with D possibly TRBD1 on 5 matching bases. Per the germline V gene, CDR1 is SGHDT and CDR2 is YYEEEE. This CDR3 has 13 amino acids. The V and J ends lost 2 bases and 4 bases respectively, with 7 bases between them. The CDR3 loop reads CASSFRQYNEQFF. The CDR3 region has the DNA TGTGCCAGCAGCTTCCGACAGTACAATGAGCAGTTCTTC.

The CDR3 DNA reads TGTGCCAGCAGTGAAGCCTTAGGGCTAGCGGGGTTTGAGCAGTACGTC. This sequence encodes CASSEALGLAGFEQYV. J is TRBJ2-7 and V is TRBV2; TRBD2 agrees at 9 bases. This CDR3 is 16 amino acids long. With 0 bases clipped from V and 7 bases from J, the junction kept 10 bases outside the gene matches. The V gene's germline CDR1 is SNHLY and CDR2 FYNNEI.

The CDR3 DNA reads as TGTGCCAGTACCCCCGGACAGGGGACCTACAATGAGCAGTTCTTC. It yields the protein CASTPGQGTYNEQFF. The chain couples TRBV19 to TRBJ2-1, with 9 bases identical to TRBD1. The V and J ends lost 7 bases and 2 bases, in that order; junction bases with no gene match: 6. The CDR3 covers 15 residues. The germline V gene has CDR1 LNHDA and CDR2 SQIVND (reference sequence).

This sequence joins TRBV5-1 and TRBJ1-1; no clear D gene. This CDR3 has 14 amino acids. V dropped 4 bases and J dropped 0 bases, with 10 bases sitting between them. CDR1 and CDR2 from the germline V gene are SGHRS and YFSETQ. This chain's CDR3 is CASSLDGMNTEAFF. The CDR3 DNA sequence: TGCGCCAGCAGCCTTGACGGGATGAACACTGAAGCTTTCTTT.

Here the CDR3 reads CASSSRDRFNYGYTF. CDR3 sequence (DNA): TGTGCCAGCAGCTCCCGGGACAGGTTTAACTATGGCTACACCTTC. The chain links TRBV28 to TRBJ1-2, with 8 bases that match TRBD1. The germline gives CDR1 MDHEN, CDR2 SYDVKM. The CDR3 loop spans 15 amino acids. J lost 1 base, V lost 6 bases, and 7 bases had no gene match.

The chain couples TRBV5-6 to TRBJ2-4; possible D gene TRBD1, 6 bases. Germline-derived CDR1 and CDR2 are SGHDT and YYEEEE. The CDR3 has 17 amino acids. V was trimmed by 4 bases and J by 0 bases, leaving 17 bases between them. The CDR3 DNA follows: TGTGCCAGCAGCCGGAACCGGGACACCGTAGCCAAAAACATTCAGTACTTC. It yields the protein CASSRNRDTVAKNIQYF.

CDR3 sequence (DNA): TGCGCCAGCAGCTCGACAGCCTTGAACACCGGGGAGCTGTTTTTT. This translates into CASSSTALNTGELFF. The rearrangement uses TRBV5-1 and TRBJ2-2, with D possibly TRBD1 on 5 matching bases. With 3 bases removed from V and 1 base from J, the gap between germline ends came to 10 bases. This CDR3 comprises 15 residues. Per germline, CDR1 SGHRS and CDR2 YFSETQ.

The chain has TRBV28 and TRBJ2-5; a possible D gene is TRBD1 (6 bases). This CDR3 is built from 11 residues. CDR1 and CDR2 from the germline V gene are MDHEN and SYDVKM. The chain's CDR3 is CAYRAGETQYF. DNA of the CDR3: TGTGCGTACAGGGCTGGGGAGACCCAGTACTTC.

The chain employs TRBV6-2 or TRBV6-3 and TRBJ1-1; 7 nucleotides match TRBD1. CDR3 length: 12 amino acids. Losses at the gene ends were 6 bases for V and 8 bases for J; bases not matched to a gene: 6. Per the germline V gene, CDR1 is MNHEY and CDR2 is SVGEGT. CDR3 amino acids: CASSAPGQEAFF. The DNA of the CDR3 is TGTGCCAGCAGCGCCCCGGGACAGGAAGCTTTCTTT.

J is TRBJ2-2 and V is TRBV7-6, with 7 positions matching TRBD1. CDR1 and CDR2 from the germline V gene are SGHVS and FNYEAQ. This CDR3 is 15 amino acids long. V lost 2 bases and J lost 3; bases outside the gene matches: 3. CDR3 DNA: TGTGCCAGCAGCTTACGACAGGGTTACACCGGGGAGCTGTTTTTT. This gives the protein CASSLRQGYTGELFF.

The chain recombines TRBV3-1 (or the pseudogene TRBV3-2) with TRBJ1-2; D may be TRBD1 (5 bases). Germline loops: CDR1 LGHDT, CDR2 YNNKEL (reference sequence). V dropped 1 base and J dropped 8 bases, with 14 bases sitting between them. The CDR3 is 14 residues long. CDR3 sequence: CASSQGAGIKGYTF. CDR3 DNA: TGTGCCAGCAGCCAAGGGGCAGGGATAAAAGGCTACACCTTC.

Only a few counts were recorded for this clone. The CDR3 protein is CASSLGLVNTGELFF. The CDR3 DNA reads as TGTGCCAGCAGCTTGGGACTAGTGAACACCGGGGAGCTGTTTTTT. The chain carries TRBV5-4 and TRBJ2-2; weak D call: TRBD2 (6 bases). The CDR3 runs to 15 residues. The germline V gene has CDR1 SGHNT and CDR2 YYREEE (reference sequence). V was trimmed by 0 bases and J by 1 base, leaving 7 bases between them.

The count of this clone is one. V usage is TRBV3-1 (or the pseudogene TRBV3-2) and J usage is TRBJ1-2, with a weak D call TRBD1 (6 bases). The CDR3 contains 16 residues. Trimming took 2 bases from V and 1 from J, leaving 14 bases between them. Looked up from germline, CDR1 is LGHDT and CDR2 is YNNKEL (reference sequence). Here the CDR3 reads CASSQNTGTINYGYTF. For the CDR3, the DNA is TGTGCCAGCAGCCAAAATACCGGGACAATTAACTATGGCTACACCTTC.

The CDR3 nucleotides read TGTGCCAGCAGCCAGACAGGGGTCTCTGAAGCTTTCTTT. Its translation: CASSQTGVSEAFF. This sequence joins TRBV9 and TRBJ1-1; TRBD1 aligns across 8 bases. The CDR3 contains 13 residues. Germline CDR1 reads SGDLS; CDR2 reads YYNGEE. Losses at the gene ends were 4 bases for V and 6 bases for J; bases not matched to a gene: 5.